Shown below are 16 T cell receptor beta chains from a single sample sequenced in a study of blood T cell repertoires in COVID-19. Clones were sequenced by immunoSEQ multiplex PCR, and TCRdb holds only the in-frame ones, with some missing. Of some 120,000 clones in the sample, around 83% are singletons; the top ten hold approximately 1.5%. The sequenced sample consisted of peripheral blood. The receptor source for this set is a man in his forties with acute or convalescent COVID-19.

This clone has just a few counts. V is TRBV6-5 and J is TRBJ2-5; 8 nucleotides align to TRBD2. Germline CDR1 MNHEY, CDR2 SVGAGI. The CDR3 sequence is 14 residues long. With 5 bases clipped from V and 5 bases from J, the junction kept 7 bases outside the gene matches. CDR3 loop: CASSTGGAQETQYF. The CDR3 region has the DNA TGTGCCAGCAGTACCGGGGGGGCCCAGGAGACCCAGTACTTC.

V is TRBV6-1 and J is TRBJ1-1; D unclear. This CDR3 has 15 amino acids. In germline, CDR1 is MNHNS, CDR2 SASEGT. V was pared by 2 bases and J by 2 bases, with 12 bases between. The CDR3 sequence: CASSELVTFNTEAFF. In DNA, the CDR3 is TGTGCCAGCAGTGAATTAGTGACATTCAACACTGAAGCTTTCTTT.

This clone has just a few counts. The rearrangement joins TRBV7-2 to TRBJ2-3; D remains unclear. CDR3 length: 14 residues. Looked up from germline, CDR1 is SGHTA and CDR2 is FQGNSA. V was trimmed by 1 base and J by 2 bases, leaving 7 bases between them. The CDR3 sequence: CASSLGPVTDTQYF. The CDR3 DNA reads TGTGCCAGCAGCTTAGGTCCCGTCACAGATACGCAGTATTTT.

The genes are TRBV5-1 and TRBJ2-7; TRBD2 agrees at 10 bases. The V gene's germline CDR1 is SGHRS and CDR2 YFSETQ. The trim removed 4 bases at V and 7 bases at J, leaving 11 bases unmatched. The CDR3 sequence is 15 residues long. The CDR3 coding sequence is TGCGCCAGCAGCGCCTATCGAACTAGCGGGGTTGAGCAGTACTTC. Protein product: CASSAYRTSGVEQYF.

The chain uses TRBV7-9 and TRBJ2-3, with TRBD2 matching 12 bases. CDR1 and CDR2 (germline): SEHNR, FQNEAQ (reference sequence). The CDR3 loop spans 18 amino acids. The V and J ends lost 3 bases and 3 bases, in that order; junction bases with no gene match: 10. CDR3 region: CASSFLAGGPTGTDTQYF. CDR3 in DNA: TGTGCCAGCAGCTTCCTAGCGGGGGGGCCGACAGGTACAGATACGCAGTATTTT.

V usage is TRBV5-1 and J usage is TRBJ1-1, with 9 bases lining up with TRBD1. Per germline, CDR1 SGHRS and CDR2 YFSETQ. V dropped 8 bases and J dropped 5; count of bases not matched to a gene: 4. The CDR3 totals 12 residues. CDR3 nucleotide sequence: TGCGCCAGTAAGACAGGGGGTACTGAAGCTTTCTTT. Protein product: CASKTGGTEAFF.

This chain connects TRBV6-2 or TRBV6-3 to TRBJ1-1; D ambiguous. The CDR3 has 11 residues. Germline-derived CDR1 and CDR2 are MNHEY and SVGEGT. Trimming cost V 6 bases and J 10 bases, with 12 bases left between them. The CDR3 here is CASSMRKVAFF. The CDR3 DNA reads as TGTGCCAGCAGCATGAGGAAAGTAGCTTTCTTT.

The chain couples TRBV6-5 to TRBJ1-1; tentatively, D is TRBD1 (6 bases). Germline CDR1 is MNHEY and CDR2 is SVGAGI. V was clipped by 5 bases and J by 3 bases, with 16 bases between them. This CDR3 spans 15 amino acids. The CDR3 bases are TGTGCCAGCAGTACGGGGGGCGGGCTTTACACTGAAGCTTTCTTT. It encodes CASSTGGGLYTEAFF.

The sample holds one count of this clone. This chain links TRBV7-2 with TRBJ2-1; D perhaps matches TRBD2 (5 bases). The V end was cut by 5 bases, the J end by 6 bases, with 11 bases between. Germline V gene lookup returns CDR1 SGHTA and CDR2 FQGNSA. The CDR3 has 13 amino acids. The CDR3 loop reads CASSPLGLNEQFF. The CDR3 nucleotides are TGTGCCAGCAGCCCGCTCGGACTCAATGAGCAGTTCTTC.

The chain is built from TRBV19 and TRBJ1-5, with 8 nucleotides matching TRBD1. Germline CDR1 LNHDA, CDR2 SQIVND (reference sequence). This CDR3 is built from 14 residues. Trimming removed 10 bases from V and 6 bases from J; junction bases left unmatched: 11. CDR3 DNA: TGTGCCACTTCGCAGGGGGCGCTGGGTCAGCCCCAGCATTTT. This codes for CATSQGALGQPQHF.

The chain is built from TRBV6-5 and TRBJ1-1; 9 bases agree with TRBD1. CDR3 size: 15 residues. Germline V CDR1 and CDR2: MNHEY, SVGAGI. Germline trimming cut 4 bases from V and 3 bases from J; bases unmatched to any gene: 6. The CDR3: CASSLQGARDTEAFF. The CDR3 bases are TGTGCCAGCAGTTTACAGGGGGCGCGGGACACTGAAGCTTTCTTT.

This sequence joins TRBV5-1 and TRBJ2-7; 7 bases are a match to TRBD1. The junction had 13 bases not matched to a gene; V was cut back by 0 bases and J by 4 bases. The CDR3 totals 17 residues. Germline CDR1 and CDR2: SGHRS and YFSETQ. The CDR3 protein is CASSLASGRQGSYEQYF. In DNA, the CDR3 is TGCGCCAGCAGCTTGGCCTCGGGGAGACAGGGAAGTTACGAGCAGTACTTC.

In DNA, the CDR3 is TGTGCCTGGAGTGGTACGGTACAAGAGACCCAGTACTTC. The encoded protein is CAWSGTVQETQYF. The V and J genes are TRBV30 and TRBJ2-5; D unclear. Deletions cut 1 base from V and 2 bases from J, with 8 bases between. The CDR3 is 13 residues long. Per the germline V gene, CDR1 is GTSNPN and CDR2 is SVGIG (reference sequence). Filled out from reference TRBV30 and TRBJ2-5, the complete variable domain reads SQTIHQWPATLVQPVGSPLSLECTVEGTSNPNLYWYRQAAGRGLQLLFYSVGIGQISSEVPQNLSASRPQDRQFILSSKKLLLSDSGFYLCAWSGTVQETQYFGPGTRLLVL.

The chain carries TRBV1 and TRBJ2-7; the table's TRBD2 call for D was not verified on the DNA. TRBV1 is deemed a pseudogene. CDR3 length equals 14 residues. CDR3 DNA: TGCACCAGCAGCCAAGCTAGCGGGGGGTACGAGCAGTACTTC. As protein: CTSSQASGGYEQYF.

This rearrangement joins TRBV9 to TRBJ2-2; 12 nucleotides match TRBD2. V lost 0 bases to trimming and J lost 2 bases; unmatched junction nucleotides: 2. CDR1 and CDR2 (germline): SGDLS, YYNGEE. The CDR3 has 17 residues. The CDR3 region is CASSVGLAGVNTGELFF. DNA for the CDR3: TGTGCCAGCAGCGTAGGACTAGCGGGGGTCAACACCGGGGAGCTGTTTTTT.

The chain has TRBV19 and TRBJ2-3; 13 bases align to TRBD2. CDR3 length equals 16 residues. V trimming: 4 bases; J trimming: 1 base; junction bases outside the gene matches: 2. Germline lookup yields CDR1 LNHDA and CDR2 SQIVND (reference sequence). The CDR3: CASSTGLAGGTDTQYF. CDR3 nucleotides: TGTGCCAGTAGTACAGGACTAGCGGGAGGCACAGATACGCAGTATTTT.